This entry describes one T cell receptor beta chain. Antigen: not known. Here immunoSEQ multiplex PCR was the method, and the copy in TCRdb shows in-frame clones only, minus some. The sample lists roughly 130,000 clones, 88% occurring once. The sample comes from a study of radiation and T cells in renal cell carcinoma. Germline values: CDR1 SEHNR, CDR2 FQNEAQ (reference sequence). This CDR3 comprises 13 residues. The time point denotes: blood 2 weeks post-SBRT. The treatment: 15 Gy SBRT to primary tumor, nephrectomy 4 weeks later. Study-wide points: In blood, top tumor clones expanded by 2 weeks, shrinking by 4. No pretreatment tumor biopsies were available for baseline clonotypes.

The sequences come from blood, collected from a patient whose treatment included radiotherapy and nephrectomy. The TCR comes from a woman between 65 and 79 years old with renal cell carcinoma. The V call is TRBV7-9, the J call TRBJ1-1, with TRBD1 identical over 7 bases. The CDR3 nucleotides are TGTTCGGTGGGACAGTCGGTTACCACTGAAGCTTTCTTT. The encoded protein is CSVGQSVTTEAFF.